The 21 T cell receptor beta chains listed next were all sequenced from one sample in a study of T cell responses to AZD1222 COVID-19 vaccine. Only in-frame clones appear in the TCRdb table, and some are missing; sequencing was by immunoSEQ multiplex PCR. Seen here are 130,000 to 150,000 clones, 75% to 85% observed once, and the top ten hold around 4.1%. The input for sequencing was peripheral blood, taken on day 0 of MenACWY control vaccination. The source of these receptors is an adult in good health.

The chain carries TRBV19 and TRBJ1-2; D ambiguous. Germline assignment: CDR1 LNHDA and CDR2 SQIVND (reference sequence). The CDR3 runs 12 residues. The germline V and J ends were trimmed by 2 bases and 3 bases, with 4 bases remaining between them. The CDR3 sequence: CASSIRDYGYTF. In nucleotides, the CDR3 is TGTGCCAGTAGTATACGAGACTATGGCTACACCTTC.

V is TRBV9 and J is TRBJ2-2; D not certain. CDR3 size: 14 residues. Between the trimmed V and J ends, which lost 4 bases and 3 bases, there was a span of 10 bases. The germline gives CDR1 SGDLS, CDR2 YYNGEE. CDR3 nucleotides: TGTGCCAGCAGCACCTACGACTACACCGGGGAGCTGTTTTTT. Protein product: CASSTYDYTGELFF.

This clone was seen only a few times. The gene calls are TRBV6-5 and TRBJ1-5; D is perhaps TRBD1 (5 bases). The CDR3 has 13 residues. The germline V gene encodes CDR1 MNHEY and CDR2 SVGAGI. The V gene lost 6 bases and the J gene lost 6 bases, with 12 bases spanning the gap. CDR3 DNA sequence: TGTGCCAGCAGCCAGAACGGGGGTCAGCCCCAGCATTTT. Encoded protein: CASSQNGGQPQHF.

This chain uses TRBV7-8 with TRBJ2-5, with D possibly being TRBD1 or TRBD2 (6 bases each). The CDR3 consists of 17 residues. Germline V gene data show CDR1 as SGHVS and CDR2 as FQNEAQ. The ends were cut back, 1 base at V and 2 bases at J, with 17 bases in the middle. The CDR3 DNA reads as TGTGCCAGCAGCTTAGTTGCCGGGGGCCCAGCTCAAGAGACCCAGTACTTC. Amino acids: CASSLVAGGPAQETQYF.

V and J are TRBV6-5 and TRBJ2-7; tentatively, D is TRBD1 (6 bases). V shed 6 bases and J shed 0 bases, with 9 bases lying between them. CDR1 MNHEY and CDR2 SVGAGI come from the germline V gene. CDR3 size: 13 residues. The CDR3 nucleotides read TGTGCCAGCAGCTGGGGGCCCTCCTACGAGCAGTACGTC. Protein sequence: CASSWGPSYEQYV.

The chain links TRBV10-2 to TRBJ2-2; 7 bases fit TRBD2. CDR3 length: 14 amino acids. The germline gives CDR1 WSHSY, CDR2 SAAADI. The V gene end was trimmed by 3 bases and the J gene end by 8 bases; junction bases not matched to a gene: 6. CDR3 sequence: CASSDRGEVGELFF. CDR3 DNA sequence: TGCGCCAGCAGTGATCGGGGGGAGGTAGGGGAGCTGTTTTTT.

The genes are TRBV5-1 and TRBJ2-2; 7 nucleotides align to TRBD2. CDR1 and CDR2 (germline): SGHRS, YFSETQ. Losses at the gene ends were 0 bases for V and 4 bases for J; bases not matched to a gene: 6. CDR3 length equals 16 residues. CDR3 sequence reads: CASSLVSGVGTGELFF. The CDR3 DNA is TGCGCCAGCAGCTTGGTCAGCGGGGTGGGCACCGGGGAGCTGTTTTTT. Together with reference TRBV5-1 and TRBJ2-2, the CDR3 gives the full variable domain: KAGVTQTPRYLIKTRGQQVTLSCSPISGHRSVSWYQQTPGQGLQFLFEYFSETQRNKGNFPGRFSGRQFSNSRSEMNVSTLELGDSALYLCASSLVSGVGTGELFFGEGSRLTVL.

V gene TRBV2 combines with J gene TRBJ2-3; TRBD1 or TRBD2 may be the D gene (7 bases each). The CDR3 spans 15 residues. V shed 0 bases and J shed 5 bases, with 12 bases lying between them. CDR1 SNHLY and CDR2 FYNNEI come from the germline V gene. The CDR3 coding sequence is TGTGCCAGCAGTGAAGCCTCAGGGGGGGGAGATACGCAGTATTTT. Translation gives CASSEASGGGDTQYF.

This chain uses TRBV15 with TRBJ2-3; TRBD1 matches at 8 bases. The CDR3 covers 15 residues. The junction had 4 bases not matched to a gene; V was cut back by 1 base and J by 4 bases. The germline gives CDR1 LNHNV, CDR2 YYDKDF (reference sequence). The CDR3 region is CATSRADRGSDTQYF. CDR3 DNA sequence: TGTGCCACCAGCAGAGCCGACAGGGGTTCAGATACGCAGTATTTT.

The chain links TRBV7-9 to TRBJ2-7, with 9 bases lining up with TRBD1. Germline V gene sequence: CDR1 SEHNR, CDR2 FQNEAQ (reference sequence). Trimming took 0 bases from V and 9 from J; bases not matched to a gene: 3. The CDR3 is made up of 13 amino acids. In DNA, the CDR3 is TGTGCCAGCAGCTTAGCGGACAGGGGCAGGCAGTACTTC. Residues: CASSLADRGRQYF. Combining the CDR3 with reference TRBV7-9 and TRBJ2-7 gives the whole variable domain DTGVSQNPRHKITKRGQNVTFRCDPISEHNRLYWYRQTLGQGPEFLTYFQNEAQLEKSRLLSDRFSAERPKGSFSTLEIQRTEQGDSAMYLCASSLADRGRQYFGPGTRLTVT.

The chain couples TRBV2 to TRBJ2-5, with D unclear. The V end was cut by 9 bases, the J end by 1 base, with 6 bases between. The CDR3 spans 11 residues. Germline loops: CDR1 SNHLY, CDR2 FYNNEI. The CDR3 here is CASTLQETQYF. The CDR3 nucleotides read TGTGCCAGTACTCTCCAAGAGACCCAGTACTTC.

The J gene is TRBJ1-1, the V gene TRBV9; 10 bases fit TRBD1. Germline lookup yields CDR1 SGDLS and CDR2 YYNGEE. This CDR3 has 18 residues. Trimming cost V 0 bases and J 0 bases; bases outside gene matches: 8. The CDR3 loop is CASSVVGGQGVLNTEAFF. The CDR3 DNA reads as TGTGCCAGCAGCGTAGTAGGAGGACAGGGGGTTTTGAACACTGAAGCTTTCTTT. The full variable domain, in which reference TRBV9 and TRBJ1-1 provide the parts outside the CDR3, is DSGVTQTPKHLITATGQRVTLRCSPRSGDLSVYWYQQSLDQGLQFLIQYYNGEERAKGNILERFSAQQFPDLHSELNLSSLELGDSALYFCASSVVGGQGVLNTEAFFGQGTRLTVV.

The table lists this clone with a few counts. This chain links TRBV10-3 with TRBJ1-1, with a weak D call TRBD1 (6 bases). The V end was cut by 8 bases, the J end by 4 bases, with 17 bases between. CDR1 and CDR2 (germline): ENHRY, SYGVKD. The length of the CDR3 is 14 residues. CDR3 nucleotide sequence: TGTGCCATCCGGTTGGGGGCGCAGGGCACTGAAGCTTTCTTT. Translated, it gives CAIRLGAQGTEAFF.

This clone was seen just once. This chain joins TRBV5-5 and TRBJ1-4, with TRBD1 identical over 10 bases. This CDR3 is built from 16 residues. Trimming took 3 bases from V and 7 from J; bases not matched to a gene: 9. Per germline, CDR1 SGHKS and CDR2 YYEKEE (reference sequence). The CDR3 reads CASSSADRGVSEKLFF. The CDR3 DNA reads TGTGCCAGCAGCTCAGCGGACAGGGGGGTTAGTGAAAAACTGTTTTTT.

V and J are TRBV29-1 and TRBJ1-1; TRBD1 is a possible D gene (5 bases). V was shortened by 4 bases and J by 1 base, with 10 bases between the two germline ends. This CDR3 comprises 13 residues. Germline values: CDR1 SQVTM, CDR2 ANQGSEA. The CDR3, as DNA: TGCAGCGTTGTCTCAGGGTGGAACACTGAAGCTTTCTTT. Translating gives CSVVSGWNTEAFF.

The V call is TRBV5-4, the J call TRBJ2-1; D is unresolved. The CDR3 has 12 amino acids. V was shortened by 0 bases and J by 4 bases, with 2 bases between the two germline ends. CDR1 and CDR2 from the germline V gene are SGHNT and YYREEE (reference sequence). CDR3 protein: CASSLEYNEQFF. The CDR3 nucleotides are TGTGCCAGCAGCTTGGAGTACAATGAGCAGTTCTTC.

The rearrangement uses TRBV5-5 and TRBJ2-2, with 7 bases fitting TRBD2. Trimming took 5 bases from V and 0 from J; bases not matched to a gene: 7. This CDR3 contains 16 residues. CDR1 is SGHKS, CDR2 YYEKEE, per germline (reference sequence). CDR3: CASRISGSANTGELFF. The CDR3 DNA reads TGTGCCAGCAGAATTAGCGGGTCCGCGAACACCGGGGAGCTGTTTTTT.

The V call is TRBV6-5, the J call TRBJ1-1, with a possible D match to TRBD1 (6 bases). The CDR3 is made up of 13 amino acids. Germline V gene lookup returns CDR1 MNHEY and CDR2 SVGAGI. The ends were cut back, 6 bases at V and 0 bases at J, with 8 bases in the middle. This CDR3 reads CASRGALNTEAFF. In nucleotides, the CDR3 is TGTGCCAGCAGGGGGGCCCTGAACACTGAAGCTTTCTTT.

The chain carries TRBV29-1 and TRBJ1-2; 10 nucleotides line up with TRBD1. The CDR3 spans 14 residues. Germline CDR1 and CDR2: SQVTM and ANQGSEA. V lost 6 bases to trimming and J lost 3 bases; unmatched junction nucleotides: 7. The CDR3 DNA reads as TGCAGCGTCGCAGGGGACAGGGGCCACTATGGCTACACCTTC. It specifies CSVAGDRGHYGYTF.

The rearrangement joins TRBV5-4 to TRBJ1-1, with 9 positions matching TRBD1. Trimming cost V 3 bases and J 8 bases; bases outside gene matches: 5. CDR1 is SGHNT, CDR2 YYREEE, per germline (reference sequence). The CDR3 is made up of 13 amino acids. CDR3 DNA: TGTGCCAGCAGCTGGACAGGGGCGAAGGAAGCTTTCTTT. It codes for CASSWTGAKEAFF.

The J gene is TRBJ2-1, the V gene TRBV20-1; tentative D call: TRBD2 (6 bases). The CDR3 has 16 residues. Trimming took off 3 bases at V and 4 bases at J, with 19 bases between the two ends. Germline V CDR1 and CDR2: DFQATT, SNEGSKA (reference sequence). CDR3: CSASPGGSGNYNEQFF. The CDR3 DNA is TGCAGTGCTAGTCCCGGTGGTAGCGGTAATTACAATGAGCAGTTCTTC.